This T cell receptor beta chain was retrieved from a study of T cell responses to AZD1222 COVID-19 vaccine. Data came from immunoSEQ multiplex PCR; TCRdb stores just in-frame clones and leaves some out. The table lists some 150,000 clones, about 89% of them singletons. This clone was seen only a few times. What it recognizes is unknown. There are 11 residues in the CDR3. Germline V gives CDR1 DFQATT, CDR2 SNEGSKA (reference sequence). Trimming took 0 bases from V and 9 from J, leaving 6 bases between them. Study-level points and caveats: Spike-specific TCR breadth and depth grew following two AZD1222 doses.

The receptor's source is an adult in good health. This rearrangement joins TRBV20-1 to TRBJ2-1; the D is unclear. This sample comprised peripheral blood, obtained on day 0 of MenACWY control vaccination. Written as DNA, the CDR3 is TGCAGTGCTAGAGATGTGTCTGAGCAGTTCTTC. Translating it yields CSARDVSEQFF.